Shown below are 19 T cell receptor beta chains from a single sample sequenced in a study of memory CD4+ T cells and cytomegalovirus serostatus (dated by TCRdb to between 2019 and 2020). Libraries were constructed by the immunoSEQ multiplex PCR assay. Imported from immuneACCESS, the table was reduced by TCRdb to in-frame sequences with V and J called. These copies leave out some clones; in studies compared against another copy, an unresolved V gene accounts for under half, and the cause of the remainder is not known. The sample table contains roughly 50,000 clones; only one count was recorded for approximately 77% of them. The biggest ten clones account for 0.5% of the sample. Single viable CD3+CD4+CD8-CD45RO+ cells were sorted as memory CD4+ T cells on a FACSAria II. Sequences were obtained from memory CD4+ T cells from blood. The origin of the receptors is an adult in good health and CMV-seronegative. Some clones in this sample may be carry-over from other donors' samples.

The J gene is TRBJ1-5, the V gene TRBV28, with D perhaps TRBD1 (5 bases). CDR3 length: 13 residues. CDR1 is MDHEN and CDR2 is SYDVKM in the germline V gene. V was cut by 5 bases and J by 15 bases, with 20 bases left in between. CDR3 sequence: CASSMNLWGVWHF. The CDR3, as DNA: TGTGCCAGCAGTATGAACCTATGGGGGGTATGGCATTTT.

The CDR3 is CASSSPRTAAGQYF. DNA of the CDR3: TGTGCCAGCAGCTCACCCAGGACCGCGGCCGGGCAGTATTTT. V and J are TRBV7-9 and TRBJ2-3; D is ambiguous. Germline V CDR1 and CDR2: SEHNR, FQNEAQ (reference sequence). This CDR3 has 14 residues. V gave up 4 bases and J gave up 11 bases, with 19 bases separating them. Filled out from reference TRBV7-9 and TRBJ2-3, the complete variable domain reads DTGVSQNPRHKITKRGQNVTFRCDPISEHNRLYWYRQTLGQGPEFLTYFQNEAQLEKSRLLSDRFSAERPKGSFSTLEIQRTEQGDSAMYLCASSSPRTAAGQYFGPGTRLTVL.

This clone has only one observation. The CDR3 is CASRRTGVGANVLTF. In DNA form, the CDR3 reads TGTGCCAGCAGGAGGACAGGGGTTGGGGCCAACGTCCTGACTTTC. The chain is built from TRBV9 and TRBJ2-6, with 9 positions matching TRBD1. CDR3 size: 15 residues. CDR1 and CDR2 (germline): SGDLS, YYNGEE. V lost 5 bases, J lost 3 bases, and 3 bases stayed unmatched.

This chain connects TRBV6-6 to TRBJ1-3; D ambiguous. The germline V and J ends were trimmed by 5 bases and 4 bases, with 15 bases remaining between them. This CDR3 comprises 15 residues. The germline CDR1 and CDR2 sequences are MNHNY and SVGAGI (reference sequence). CDR3 sequence reads: CASSPIRNLGNTIYF. CDR3 sequence (DNA): TGTGCCAGCAGTCCGATAAGGAACCTCGGAAACACCATATATTTT.

The V gene is TRBV7-9, the J gene TRBJ2-1; D is possibly TRBD2 (6 bases). Germline CDR1 and CDR2: SEHNR and FQNEAQ (reference sequence). This CDR3 comprises 15 residues. V dropped 5 bases and J dropped 2 bases, with 13 bases sitting between them. CDR3 amino acids: CASSPGTSTYNEQFF. CDR3 in DNA: TGTGCCAGCAGCCCCGGGACTTCAACCTACAATGAGCAGTTCTTC.

This clone was seen a single time. The chain couples TRBV30 to TRBJ2-3, with 7 bases lining up with TRBD2. The CDR3 runs 12 residues. V dropped 2 bases and J dropped 6; count of bases not matched to a gene: 2. Per germline, CDR1 GTSNPN and CDR2 SVGIG (reference sequence). CDR3 amino acids: CAWSFGGDTQYF. The CDR3 bases are TGTGCCTGGAGTTTCGGGGGGGATACGCAGTATTTT.

The chain employs TRBV28 and TRBJ2-1; 15 bases map to TRBD2. V lost 5 bases, J lost 7 bases, and 15 bases stayed unmatched. The germline V gene has CDR1 MDHEN and CDR2 SYDVKM. The CDR3 is 19 amino acids. CDR3 in DNA: TGTGCCAGCAGTGGGACCGGGACTAGCGGGAGGTCTGGGAGGAATGAGCAGTTCTTC. As protein: CASSGTGTSGRSGRNEQFF.

The chain links TRBV7-9 to TRBJ2-3; the match to TRBD2 covers 8 bases. Trimming cost V 1 base and J 1 base; bases outside gene matches: 4. This CDR3 has 16 amino acids. CDR1 and CDR2 from the germline V gene are SEHNR and FQNEAQ (reference sequence). Here the CDR3 DNA reads TGTGCCAGCAGCTTAGGACGGGAGGGGGGCACAGATACGCAGTATTTT. Its protein product is CASSLGREGGTDTQYF.

This chain links TRBV28 with TRBJ1-2, with D unclear. Germline values: CDR1 MDHEN, CDR2 SYDVKM. Trimming stripped 1 base from V and 4 bases from J, with 7 bases between. CDR3 length equals 13 residues. The CDR3 bases are TGTGCCAGCAGTTTATACGTGGGCTATGGCTACACCTTC. Protein sequence: CASSLYVGYGYTF.

The V and J genes are TRBV11-2 and TRBJ1-2, with 7 bases identical to TRBD1. The V gene's germline CDR1 is SGHAT and CDR2 FQNNGV. The ends lost 3 bases at V and 8 bases at J; junction bases unmatched: 6. The CDR3 covers 13 residues. The CDR3 here is CASSFARGSGYTF. CDR3 nucleotide sequence: TGTGCCAGCAGCTTCGCCAGGGGGAGCGGCTACACCTTC.

The J gene is TRBJ2-3, the V gene TRBV5-4; TRBD1 agrees at 7 bases. The V gene end was trimmed by 1 base and the J gene end by 0 bases; junction bases not matched to a gene: 5. Germline V gene sequence: CDR1 SGHNT, CDR2 YYREEE (reference sequence). CDR3 length: 16 residues. Here the CDR3 reads CASSLQGQRSTDTQYF. DNA for the CDR3: TGTGCCAGCAGCTTGCAGGGACAGCGGAGCACAGATACGCAGTATTTT.

The chain uses TRBV28 and TRBJ2-7; D remains ambiguous. Germline CDR1 MDHEN, CDR2 SYDVKM. Trimming shortened V by 6 bases and J by 6 bases, and 12 bases separated the two germline ends. The CDR3 has 12 amino acids. This CDR3 is CASSLLAGEQYF. The DNA of the CDR3 is TGTGCCAGCAGCCTACTCGCCGGCGAGCAGTACTTC.

V usage is TRBV11-2 and J usage is TRBJ2-3; 7 bases map to TRBD2. Losses at the gene ends were 5 bases for V and 4 bases for J; bases not matched to a gene: 6. The CDR3 is 14 residues long. Germline CDR1 SGHAT, CDR2 FQNNGV. CDR3 bases: TGTGCCAGCAGCAAGCGGGACGGTTCAGATACGCAGTATTTT. Translated, it gives CASSKRDGSDTQYF.

The gene calls are TRBV2 and TRBJ1-1, with no clear D. V was pared by 5 bases and J by 0 bases, with 10 bases between. The CDR3 is made up of 14 amino acids. CDR1 SNHLY and CDR2 FYNNEI come from the germline V gene. The CDR3 protein is CASSREAVNTEAFF. CDR3 nucleotides: TGTGCCAGCAGTCGCGAGGCGGTGAACACTGAAGCTTTCTTT.

The chain recombines TRBV2 with TRBJ1-2; D gene unclear. Deletions cut 6 bases from V and 5 bases from J, with 10 bases between. The CDR3 has 12 residues. Germline values: CDR1 SNHLY, CDR2 FYNNEI. The CDR3, as DNA: TGTGCCAGCAGCCAAGGAGAATATGGCTACACCTTC. Amino acids: CASSQGEYGYTF. Full variable domain (missing parts from reference TRBV2 and TRBJ1-2): EPEVTQTPSHQVTQMGQEVILRCVPISNHLYFYWYRQILGQKVEFLVSFYNNEISEKSEIFDDQFSVERPDGSNFTLKIRSTKLEDSAMYFCASSQGEYGYTFGSGTRLTVV.

V usage is TRBV6-1 and J usage is TRBJ2-3; 7 bases fit TRBD1. The trim removed 5 bases at V and 6 bases at J, leaving 5 bases unmatched. The CDR3 has 13 residues. Germline CDR1 is MNHNS and CDR2 is SASEGT. In DNA form, the CDR3 reads TGTGCCAGCAGTAGGACAGGCGGCGATACGCAGTATTTT. Translation gives CASSRTGGDTQYF.

This clone appeared a few times. V gene TRBV19 combines with J gene TRBJ1-2; no clear D. The CDR3 consists of 15 residues. Germline CDR1 and CDR2: LNHDA and SQIVND (reference sequence). V lost 3 bases and J 0 bases, leaving 11 bases between the germline ends. CDR3: CASSIHNRPNYGYTF. CDR3 DNA: TGTGCCAGTAGTATTCATAACAGACCTAACTATGGCTACACCTTC. The full variable domain, rest sourced from reference TRBV19 and TRBJ1-2, is DGGITQSPKYLFRKEGQNVTLSCEQNLNHDAMYWYRQDPGQGLRLIYYSQIVNDFQKGDIAEGYSVSREKKESFPLTVTSAQKNPTAFYLCASSIHNRPNYGYTFGSGTRLTVV.

The V call is TRBV7-9, the J call TRBJ1-3; 8 bases align to TRBD1. This CDR3 spans 15 amino acids. Germline assignment: CDR1 SEHNR and CDR2 FQNEAQ (reference sequence). With 5 bases clipped from V and 4 bases from J, the junction kept 7 bases outside the gene matches. CDR3 in amino acids: CASSNPGGRGNTIYF. For the CDR3, the DNA is TGTGCCAGCAGCAACCCAGGGGGCCGGGGAAACACCATATATTTT.

The chain employs TRBV15 and TRBJ1-1, with a weak D call TRBD1 (6 bases). Deletions cut 0 bases from V and 3 bases from J, with 11 bases between. Germline assignment: CDR1 LNHNV and CDR2 YYDKDF (reference sequence). CDR3 size: 15 residues. Here the CDR3 DNA reads TGTGCCACCAGCAGAGATCTAGGGGGTTACACTGAAGCTTTCTTT. Its translation: CATSRDLGGYTEAFF.